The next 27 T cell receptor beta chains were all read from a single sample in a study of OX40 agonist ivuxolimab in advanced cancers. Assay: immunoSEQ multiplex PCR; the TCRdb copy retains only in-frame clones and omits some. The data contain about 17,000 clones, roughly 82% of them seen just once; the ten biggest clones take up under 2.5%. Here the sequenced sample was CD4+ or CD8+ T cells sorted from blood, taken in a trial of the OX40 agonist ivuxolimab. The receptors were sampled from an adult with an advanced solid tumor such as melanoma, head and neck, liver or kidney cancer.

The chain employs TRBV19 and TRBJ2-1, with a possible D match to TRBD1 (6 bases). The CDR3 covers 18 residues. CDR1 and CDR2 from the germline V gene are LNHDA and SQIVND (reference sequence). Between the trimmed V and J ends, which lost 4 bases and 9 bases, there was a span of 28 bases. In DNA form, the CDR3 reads TGTGCCAGTAGTAATCCCTACACAGGGATAGTTTATAGGGGTGAGCAGTTCTTC. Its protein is CASSNPYTGIVYRGEQFF.

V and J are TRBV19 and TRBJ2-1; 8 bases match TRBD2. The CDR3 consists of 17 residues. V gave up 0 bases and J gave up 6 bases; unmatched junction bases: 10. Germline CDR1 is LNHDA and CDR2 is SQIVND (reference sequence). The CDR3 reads CASSIDIRAGALNEQFF. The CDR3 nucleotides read TGTGCCAGTAGTATAGATATCCGAGCGGGAGCCCTCAATGAGCAGTTCTTC.

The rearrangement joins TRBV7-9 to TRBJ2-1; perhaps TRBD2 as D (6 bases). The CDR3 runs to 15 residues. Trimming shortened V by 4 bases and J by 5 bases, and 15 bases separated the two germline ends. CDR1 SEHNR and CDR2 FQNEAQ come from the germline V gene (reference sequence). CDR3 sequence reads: CASSSTGTLDNEQFF. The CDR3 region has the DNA TGTGCCAGCAGCTCGACCGGGACTCTTGACAATGAGCAGTTCTTC.

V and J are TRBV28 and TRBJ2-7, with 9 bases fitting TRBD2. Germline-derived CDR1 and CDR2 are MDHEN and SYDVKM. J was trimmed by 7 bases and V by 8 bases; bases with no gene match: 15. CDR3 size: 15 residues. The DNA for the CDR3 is TGTGCCAGCTTACCCGGGACTAGCAGGGGATTAGAGCAGTACTTC. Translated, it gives CASLPGTSRGLEQYF.

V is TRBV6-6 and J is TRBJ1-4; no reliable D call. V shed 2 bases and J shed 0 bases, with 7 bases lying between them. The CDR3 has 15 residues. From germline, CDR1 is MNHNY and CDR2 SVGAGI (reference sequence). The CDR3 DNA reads TGTGCCAGCAGTTACAGCCCCACAACTAATGAAAAACTGTTTTTT. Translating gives CASSYSPTTNEKLFF.

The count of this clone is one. Written as DNA, the CDR3 is TGTGCCAGCAGTCAGGTCTTTGGGGCAGATACGCAGTATTTT. Its protein is CASSQVFGADTQYF. The chain combines TRBV6-5 with TRBJ2-3; D remains unclear. Trimming stripped 5 bases from V and 4 bases from J, with 13 bases between. Germline CDR1 is MNHEY and CDR2 is SVGAGI. CDR3 length: 14 residues.

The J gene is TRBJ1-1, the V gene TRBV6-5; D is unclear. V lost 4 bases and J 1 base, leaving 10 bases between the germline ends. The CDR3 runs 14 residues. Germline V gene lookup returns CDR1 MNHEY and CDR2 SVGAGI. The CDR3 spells CASSWAGQNTEAFF. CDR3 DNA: TGTGCCAGCAGTTGGGCGGGTCAGAACACTGAAGCTTTCTTT.

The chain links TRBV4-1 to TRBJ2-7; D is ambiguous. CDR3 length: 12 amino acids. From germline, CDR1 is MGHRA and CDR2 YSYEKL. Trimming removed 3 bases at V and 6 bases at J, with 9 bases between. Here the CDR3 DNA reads TGCGCCAGCAGCCAGATATCCGGCGAGCAGTACTTC. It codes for CASSQISGEQYF.

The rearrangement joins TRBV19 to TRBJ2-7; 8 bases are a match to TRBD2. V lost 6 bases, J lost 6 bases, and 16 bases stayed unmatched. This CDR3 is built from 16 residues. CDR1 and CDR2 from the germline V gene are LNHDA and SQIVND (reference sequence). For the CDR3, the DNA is TGTGCCAGTAGCCCGGCGGGGGGTGGGACCCTCCTCGAGCAGTACTTC. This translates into CASSPAGGGTLLEQYF.

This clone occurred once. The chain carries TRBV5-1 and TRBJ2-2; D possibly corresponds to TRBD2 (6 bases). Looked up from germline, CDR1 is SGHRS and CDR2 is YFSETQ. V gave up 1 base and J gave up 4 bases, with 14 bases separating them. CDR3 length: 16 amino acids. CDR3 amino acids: CASSLRPGAGTGELFF. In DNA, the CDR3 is TGCGCCAGCAGCTTGCGTCCCGGAGCGGGCACCGGGGAGCTGTTTTTT.

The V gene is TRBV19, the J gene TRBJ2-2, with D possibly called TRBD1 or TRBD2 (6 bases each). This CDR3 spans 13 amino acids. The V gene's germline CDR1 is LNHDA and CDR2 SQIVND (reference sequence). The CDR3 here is CATQGGLAGELFF. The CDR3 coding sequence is TGTGCTACCCAAGGGGGGCTAGCCGGGGAGCTGTTTTTT.

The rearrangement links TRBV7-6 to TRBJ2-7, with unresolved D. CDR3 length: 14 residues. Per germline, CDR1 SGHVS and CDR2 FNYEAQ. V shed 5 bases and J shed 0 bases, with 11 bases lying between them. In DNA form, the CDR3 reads TGTGCCAGCAGCAAAGACGGTAGCTCCTACGAGCAGTACTTC. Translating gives CASSKDGSSYEQYF.

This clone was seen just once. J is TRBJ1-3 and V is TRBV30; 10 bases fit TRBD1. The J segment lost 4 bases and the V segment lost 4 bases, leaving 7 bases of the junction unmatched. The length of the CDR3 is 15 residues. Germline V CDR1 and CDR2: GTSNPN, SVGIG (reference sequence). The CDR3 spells CAWKRQGAQGNTIYF. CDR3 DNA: TGTGCCTGGAAGAGACAGGGGGCGCAGGGAAACACCATATATTTT. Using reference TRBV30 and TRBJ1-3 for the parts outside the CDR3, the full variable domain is SQTIHQWPATLVQPVGSPLSLECTVEGTSNPNLYWYRQAAGRGLQLLFYSVGIGQISSEVPQNLSASRPQDRQFILSSKKLLLSDSGFYLCAWKRQGAQGNTIYFGEGSWLTVV.

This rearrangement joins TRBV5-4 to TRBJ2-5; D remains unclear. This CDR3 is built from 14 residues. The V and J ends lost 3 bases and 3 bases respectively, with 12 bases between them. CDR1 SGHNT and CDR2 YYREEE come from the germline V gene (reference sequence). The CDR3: CASSSPRAEETQYF. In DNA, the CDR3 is TGTGCCAGCAGCTCCCCCCGGGCGGAAGAGACCCAGTACTTC.

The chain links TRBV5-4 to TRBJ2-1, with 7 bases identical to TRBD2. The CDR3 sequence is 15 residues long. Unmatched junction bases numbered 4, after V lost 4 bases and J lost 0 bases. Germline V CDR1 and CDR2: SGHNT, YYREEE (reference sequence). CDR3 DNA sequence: TGTGCCAGCAGCCCAGCGGGGAGCTCCTACAATGAGCAGTTCTTC. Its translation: CASSPAGSSYNEQFF.

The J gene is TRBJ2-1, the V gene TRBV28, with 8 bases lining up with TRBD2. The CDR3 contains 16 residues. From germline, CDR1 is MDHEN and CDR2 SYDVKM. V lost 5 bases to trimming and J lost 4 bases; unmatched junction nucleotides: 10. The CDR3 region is CASSLDTGGPYNEQFF. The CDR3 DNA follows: TGTGCCAGCAGTCTTGACACGGGAGGGCCTTACAATGAGCAGTTCTTC. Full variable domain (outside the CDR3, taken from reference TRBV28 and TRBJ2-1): DVKVTQSSRYLVKRTGEKVFLECVQDMDHENMFWYRQDPGLGLRLIYFSYDVKMKEKGDIPEGYSVSREKKERFSLILESASTNQTSMYLCASSLDTGGPYNEQFFGPGTRLTVL.

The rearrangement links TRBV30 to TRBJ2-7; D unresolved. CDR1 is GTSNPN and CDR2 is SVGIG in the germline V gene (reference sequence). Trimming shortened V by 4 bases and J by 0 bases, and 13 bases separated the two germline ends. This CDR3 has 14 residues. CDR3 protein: CAWTSFSRSYEQYF. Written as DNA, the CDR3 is TGTGCCTGGACCTCCTTTTCCCGCTCCTACGAGCAGTACTTC.

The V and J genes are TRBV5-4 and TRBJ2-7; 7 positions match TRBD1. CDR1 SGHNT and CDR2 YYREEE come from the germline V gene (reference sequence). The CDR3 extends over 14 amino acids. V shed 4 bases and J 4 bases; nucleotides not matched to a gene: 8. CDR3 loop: CASSMPGQPYEQYF. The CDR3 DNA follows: TGTGCCAGCAGCATGCCGGGACAGCCTTACGAGCAGTACTTC.

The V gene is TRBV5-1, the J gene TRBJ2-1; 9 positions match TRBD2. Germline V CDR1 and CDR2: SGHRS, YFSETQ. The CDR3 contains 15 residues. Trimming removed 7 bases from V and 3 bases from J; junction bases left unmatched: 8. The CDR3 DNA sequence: TGCGCCAGCGGACCGACTAGCGGTAACTACAATGAGCAGTTCTTC. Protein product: CASGPTSGNYNEQFF.

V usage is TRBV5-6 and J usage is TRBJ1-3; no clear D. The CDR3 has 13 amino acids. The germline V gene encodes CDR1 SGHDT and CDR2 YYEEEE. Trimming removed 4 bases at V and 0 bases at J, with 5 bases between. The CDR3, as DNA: TGTGCCAGCAGCCTCAACTCTGGAAACACCATATATTTT. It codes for CASSLNSGNTIYF.

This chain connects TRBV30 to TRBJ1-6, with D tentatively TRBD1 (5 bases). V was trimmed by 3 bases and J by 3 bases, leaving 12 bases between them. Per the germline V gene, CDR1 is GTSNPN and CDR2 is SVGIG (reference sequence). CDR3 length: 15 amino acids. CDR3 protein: CAWSGWDLYNSPLHF. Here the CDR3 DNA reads TGTGCCTGGAGCGGCTGGGACCTCTATAATTCACCCCTCCACTTT.

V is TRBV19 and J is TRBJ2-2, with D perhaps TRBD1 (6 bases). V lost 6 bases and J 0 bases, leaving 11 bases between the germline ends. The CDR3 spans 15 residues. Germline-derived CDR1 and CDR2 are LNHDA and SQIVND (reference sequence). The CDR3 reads CASRQGISNTGELFF. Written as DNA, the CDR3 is TGTGCCAGTAGGCAGGGGATATCGAACACCGGGGAGCTGTTTTTT.

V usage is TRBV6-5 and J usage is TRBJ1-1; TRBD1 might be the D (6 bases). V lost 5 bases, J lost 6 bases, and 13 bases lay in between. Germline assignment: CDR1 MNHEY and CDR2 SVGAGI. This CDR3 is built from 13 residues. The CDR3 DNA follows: TGTGCCAGCAGTGCCGGGACACAAGCTGAAGCTTTCTTT. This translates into CASSAGTQAEAFF.

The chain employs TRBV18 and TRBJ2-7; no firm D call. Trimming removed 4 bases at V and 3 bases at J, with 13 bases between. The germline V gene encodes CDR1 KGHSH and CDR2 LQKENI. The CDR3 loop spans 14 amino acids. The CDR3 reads CASSRPPTYYEQYF. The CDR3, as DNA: TGTGCCAGCTCACGTCCGCCTACCTACTACGAGCAGTACTTC.

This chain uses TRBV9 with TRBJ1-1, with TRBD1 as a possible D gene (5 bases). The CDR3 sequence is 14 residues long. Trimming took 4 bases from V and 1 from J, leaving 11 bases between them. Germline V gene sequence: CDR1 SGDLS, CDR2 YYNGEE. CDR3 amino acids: CASSPRRGNTEAFF. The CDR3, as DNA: TGTGCCAGCAGCCCCCGTAGGGGGAACACTGAAGCTTTCTTT.

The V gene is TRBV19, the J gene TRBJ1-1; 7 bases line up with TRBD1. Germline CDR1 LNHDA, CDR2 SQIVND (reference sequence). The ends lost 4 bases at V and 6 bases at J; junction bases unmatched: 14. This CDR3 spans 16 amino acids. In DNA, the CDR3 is TGTGCCAGTAGTACCTGGGGCAGGGGGAGAGTTGCTGAAGCTTTCTTT. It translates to CASSTWGRGRVAEAFF.

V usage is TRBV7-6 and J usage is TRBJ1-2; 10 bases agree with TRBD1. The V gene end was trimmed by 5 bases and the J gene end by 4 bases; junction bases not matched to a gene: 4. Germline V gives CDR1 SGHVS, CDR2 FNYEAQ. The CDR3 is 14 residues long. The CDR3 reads CASSERQGAYGYTF. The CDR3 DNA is TGTGCCAGCAGCGAAAGACAGGGGGCCTATGGCTACACCTTC.